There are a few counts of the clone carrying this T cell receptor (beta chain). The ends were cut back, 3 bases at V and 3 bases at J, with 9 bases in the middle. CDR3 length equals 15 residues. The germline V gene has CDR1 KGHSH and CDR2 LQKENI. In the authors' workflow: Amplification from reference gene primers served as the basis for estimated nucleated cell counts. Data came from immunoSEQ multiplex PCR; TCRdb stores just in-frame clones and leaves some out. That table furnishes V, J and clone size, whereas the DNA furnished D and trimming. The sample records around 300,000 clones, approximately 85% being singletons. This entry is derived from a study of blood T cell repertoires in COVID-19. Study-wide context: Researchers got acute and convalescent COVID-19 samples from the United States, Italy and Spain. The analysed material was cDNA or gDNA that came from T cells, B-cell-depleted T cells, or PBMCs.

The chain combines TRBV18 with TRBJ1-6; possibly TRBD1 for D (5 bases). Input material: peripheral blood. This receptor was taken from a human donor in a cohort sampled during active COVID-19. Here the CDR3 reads CASSPQGGYNSPLHF. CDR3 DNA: TGTGCCAGCTCACCGCAGGGAGGCTATAATTCACCCCTCCACTTT.